This T cell receptor (beta chain) was recovered during a study of blood T cell repertoires in COVID-19. Only a few counts were recorded for this clone. Produced via immunoSEQ multiplex PCR; TCRdb's table is partial and in-frame only. The repertoire consists of about 200,000 clones, with 70% to 90% occurring once and the leading ten covering less than 11%. This clonotype originated in a woman aged 80 or over with acute or convalescent COVID-19. Sequenced: peripheral blood.

This chain's CDR3 is CASSLGVGSQYF. CDR3 nucleotide sequence: TGTGCCAGCAGCTTAGGGGTAGGGAGCCAGTACTTC. The chain recombines TRBV7-2 with TRBJ2-5; TRBD2 might be the D (5 bases). The V gene's germline CDR1 is SGHTA and CDR2 FQGNSA. This CDR3 is 12 amino acids long. V was trimmed by 1 base and J by 10 bases, leaving 10 bases between them.